This record looks at one TCR beta chain sequence and its context. The antigen is undetermined. These data originate in a study of T cell responses to AZD1222 COVID-19 vaccine. The CDR3 sequence is 13 residues long. V lost 3 bases and J lost 11; bases outside the gene matches: 9. Assay used: immunoSEQ multiplex PCR; TCRdb lists only in-frame clones, some missing. The data hold roughly 170,000 clones, with 94% observed a single time. General observations from the study: All repertoire sampling was performed exclusively after the peak T cell response. Regions 160-218 and 743-854 held dominance among vaccine-associated CD4 TCRs, which spanned spike.

The rearrangement joins TRBV12-3 or TRBV12-4 to TRBJ1-1; 7 bases line up with TRBD1. The sequences come from peripheral blood, collected 28 days after the second AZD1222 dose. The TCR originated in an adult who received the AZD1222 COVID-19 vaccine. CDR3 loop: CASSFAKQGSAFF. The CDR3 DNA reads TGTGCCAGCAGTTTTGCGAAACAGGGGTCCGCTTTCTTT.